The 3 T cell receptor beta chains presented below share a single source sample, sequenced in a study of OX40 agonist ivuxolimab in advanced cancers. Libraries were prepared by immunoSEQ multiplex PCR; TCRdb keeps only in-frame clonotypes and omits some of them. The sample lists tens of thousands of clones, about nine tenths seen once, with roughly 16% in the top ten. Sequencing was performed on CD4+ or CD8+ T cells sorted from blood, taken in a trial of the OX40 agonist ivuxolimab. The source is an adult with an advanced solid tumor such as melanoma, head and neck, liver or kidney cancer.

This chain links TRBV4-2 with TRBJ2-7; 10 bases are a match to TRBD1. Germline loops: CDR1 LGHNA, CDR2 YNFKEQ. V shed 3 bases and J 2 bases; nucleotides not matched to a gene: 1. The CDR3 is made up of 14 amino acids. DNA of the CDR3: TGTGCCAGCAGCCATGGACAGGGGGCCTACGAGCAGTACTTC. The encoded protein is CASSHGQGAYEQYF.

The rearrangement links TRBV10-3 to TRBJ2-6, with 11 bases fitting TRBD1. Germline CDR1 reads ENHRY; CDR2 reads SYGVKD. Losses at the gene ends were 5 bases for V and 3 bases for J; bases not matched to a gene: 3. The CDR3 length is 16 residues. CDR3 residues: CAISWTGGGGANVLTF. The CDR3 DNA follows: TGTGCCATCAGTTGGACAGGGGGCGGTGGGGCCAACGTCCTGACTTTC.

The rearrangement joins TRBV6-5 to TRBJ2-7; D is uncertain. Germline V gene lookup returns CDR1 MNHEY and CDR2 SVGAGI. The CDR3 is 15 residues long. V was pared by 5 bases and J by 2 bases, with 16 bases between. CDR3 DNA sequence: TGTGCCAGCAGTGGGCCAGGAGTCGAAACCTACGAGCAGTACTTC. The encoded protein is CASSGPGVETYEQYF.